This is a list of T cell receptor beta chains from one sample in a study of T cell responses to AZD1222 COVID-19 vaccine. Sequencing used immunoSEQ multiplex PCR; TCRdb keeps in-frame clones, though not all of them. The profile shows about 120,000 clones, roughly 89% of them singletons. This material consisted of peripheral blood, taken on day 0 of AZD1222 vaccination. The origin of the receptors is an adult in good health. The CDR3 runs from the conserved cysteine through the conserved F or W. A D gene is named only where the DNA matches it firmly. Only part of the rows carry a size: once, few, many, or a class if the clone is expanded.

D	size	J	length	V	CDR3	DNA
-	-	TRBJ1-2	13	TRBV28	CASSNPVIYGYTF	TGTGCCAGCAGTAATCCCGTTATCTATGGCTACACCTTC
-	-	TRBJ1-3	8	TRBV6-4	CARGPIYF	TGTGCCAGAGGGCCCATATATTTT
-	-	TRBJ1-6	17	TRBV5-1	CASSPTEGGSYNSPLHF	TGCGCCAGCAGCCCGACCGAGGGAGGCTCCTATAATTCACCCCTCCACTTT
TRBD2	-	TRBJ2-5	15	TRBV11-2	CASSLRGGLQETQYF	TGTGCCAGCAGCTTACGGGGGGGCCTTCAAGAGACCCAGTACTTC
-	-	TRBJ1-6	16	TRBV7-9	CASSTGHSSYNSPLHF	TGTGCCAGCAGCACGGGACATAGCTCCTATAATTCACCCCTCCACTTT
-	-	TRBJ2-3	16	TRBV5-1	CASSLEGGVGQYPQYF	TGCGCCAGCAGCTTGGAGGGTGGGGTGGGCCAGTATCCGCAGTATTTT
TRBD1	few	TRBJ2-1	16	TRBV3-1/TRBV3-2	CASSQNRDRGSNEQFF	TGTGCCAGCAGCCAAAACCGGGACAGGGGAAGCAATGAGCAGTTCTTC
-	once	TRBJ2-5	11	TRBV5-1	CASSFKETQYF	TGCGCCAGCAGCTTTAAAGAGACCCAGTACTTC
-	few	TRBJ1-1	13	TRBV18	CASSQQANTEAFF	TGTGCCAGCTCGCAGCAGGCGAACACTGAAGCTTTCTTT
TRBD1	-	TRBJ1-2	15	TRBV12-5	CASGLEDRDSYGYTF	TGTGCTAGTGGTTTGGAAGACCGGGACAGCTATGGCTACACCTTC
-	-	TRBJ1-5	18	TRBV3-1/TRBV3-2	CASSQVVVSRYSNQPQHF	TGTGCCAGCAGCCAAGTAGTTGTTTCCCGATATAGCAATCAGCCCCAGCATTTT
-	-	TRBJ2-1	12	TRBV13	CASSEQGNEQFF	TGTGCCAGCAGCGAACAGGGTAATGAGCAGTTCTTC
TRBD1	-	TRBJ1-1	14	TRBV9	CASSPGPGGTEAFF	TGTGCCAGCAGTCCAGGACCAGGGGGCACTGAAGCTTTCTTT
-	-	TRBJ2-2	13	TRBV7-9	CAKRQKNTGELFF	TGTGCCAAGCGACAGAAGAACACCGGGGAGCTGTTTTTT
-	-	TRBJ2-7	15	TRBV19	CATKGGSPLRDEQYF	TGTGCCACCAAAGGGGGGTCGCCCCTCCGGGACGAGCAGTACTTC
TRBD1	-	TRBJ1-2	17	TRBV5-6	CASSPGVRTGDNYGYTF	TGTGCCAGCAGCCCGGGAGTAAGGACAGGGGATAACTATGGCTACACCTTC
-	once	TRBJ1-1	11	TRBV20-1	CSAGGNTEAFF	TGCAGTGCGGGGGGGAACACTGAAGCTTTCTTT
-	-	TRBJ1-1	14	TRBV5-1	CASSSLGSDTEAFF	TGCGCCAGCAGCTCCCTAGGGTCAGACACTGAAGCTTTCTTT
TRBD2	-	TRBJ2-5	16	TRBV5-1	CASSPGLAGGQETQYF	TGCGCCAGCAGCCCCGGACTAGCGGGGGGGCAGGAGACCCAGTACTTC
-	-	TRBJ1-6	15	TRBV5-1	CASSSQALYNSPLHF	TGCGCCAGCAGCTCCCAGGCCCTATATAATTCACCCCTCCACTTT
-	-	TRBJ2-2	15	TRBV7-9	CASSLASVGTGELFF	TGTGCCAGCAGCTTAGCGAGTGTGGGGACCGGGGAGCTGTTTTTT
TRBD2	-	TRBJ2-3	20	TRBV10-3	CAISESNNRGLVRRTDTQYF	TGTGCCATCAGTGAGTCGAATAACAGAGGACTAGTTAGGCGCACAGATACGCAGTATTTT
-	-	TRBJ2-7	12	TRBV12-3/TRBV12-4	CASSREFYEQYF	TGTGCCAGCAGTAGAGAGTTTTACGAGCAGTACTTC
TRBD1	-	TRBJ2-7	17	TRBV2	CASSSPTGTGASYEQYF	TGTGCCAGCAGCTCACCCACCGGGACAGGGGCGTCCTACGAGCAGTACTTC
-	few	TRBJ1-6	12	TRBV6-5	CASSSFSSPLHF	TGTGCCAGCAGCAGTTTCTCTTCACCCCTCCACTTT
-	-	TRBJ1-3	15	TRBV5-8	CASSFTGGLRNTIYF	TGTGCCAGCAGCTTTACTGGGGGATTACGAAACACCATATATTTT
TRBD1	-	TRBJ1-1	19	TRBV27	CASSLVARGQGAGVTEAFF	TGTGCCAGCAGTTTAGTAGCGCGGGGACAGGGGGCTGGGGTCACTGAAGCTTTCTTT
-	-	TRBJ1-3	11	TRBV19	CASPGWNTIYF	TGTGCCAGTCCCGGTTGGAACACCATATATTTT
-	-	TRBJ2-3	12	TRBV24-1	CATSDPGDTQYF	TGTGCCACCAGTGATCCGGGAGATACGCAGTATTTT
-	-	TRBJ1-2	14	TRBV14	CASSQEQGRYGYTF	TGTGCCAGCAGCCAAGAACAAGGGCGCTATGGCTACACCTTC
-	-	TRBJ1-5	16	TRBV6-6	CASSYGGDGGNQPQHF	TGTGCCAGCAGTTACGGCGGGGATGGGGGCAATCAGCCCCAGCATTTT
-	-	TRBJ2-1	13	TRBV29-1	CSVETGFPLKQFF	TGCAGCGTTGAAACCGGGTTCCCTTTAAAGCAGTTCTTC
TRBD1	-	TRBJ1-4	16	TRBV30	CAWSSGDRGRREKLFF	TGTGCCTGGAGTTCAGGGGACAGGGGGAGAAGGGAAAAACTGTTTTTT
TRBD1	few	TRBJ1-5	15	TRBV2	CASSERQGVFQPQHF	TGTGCCAGCAGTGAACGACAGGGTGTTTTTCAGCCCCAGCATTTT
-	-	TRBJ2-7	14	TRBV6-1	CASSERDGSYEQYF	TGTGCCAGCAGTGAGAGGGACGGGTCCTACGAGCAGTACTTC
TRBD2	-	TRBJ2-5	16	TRBV29-1	CSVEGLADSIGETQYF	TGCAGCGTAGAGGGACTAGCTGATTCCATTGGAGAGACCCAGTACTTC
-	once	TRBJ1-1	14	TRBV6-5	CASTKGPGVSEAFF	TGTGCCAGCACTAAAGGGCCAGGGGTATCTGAAGCTTTCTTT
-	-	TRBJ1-1	14	TRBV11-2	CASSLLGGGTEAFF	TGTGCCAGCAGCTTGTTGGGTGGAGGGACTGAAGCTTTCTTT
-	-	TRBJ2-2	15	TRBV13	CASSLGRPNTGELFF	TGTGCCAGCAGCTTAGGCAGGCCGAACACCGGGGAGCTGTTTTTT